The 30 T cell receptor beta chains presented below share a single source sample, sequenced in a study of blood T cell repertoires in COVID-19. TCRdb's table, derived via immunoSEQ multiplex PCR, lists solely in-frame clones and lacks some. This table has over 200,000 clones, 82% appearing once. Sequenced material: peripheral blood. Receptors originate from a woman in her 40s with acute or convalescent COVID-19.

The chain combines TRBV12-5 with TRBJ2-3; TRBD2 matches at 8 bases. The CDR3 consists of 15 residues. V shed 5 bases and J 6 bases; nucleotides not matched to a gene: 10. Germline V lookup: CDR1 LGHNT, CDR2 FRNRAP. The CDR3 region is CASGPTSGPRDTQYF. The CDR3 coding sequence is TGTGCTAGTGGTCCAACTAGCGGCCCGAGGGATACGCAGTATTTT.

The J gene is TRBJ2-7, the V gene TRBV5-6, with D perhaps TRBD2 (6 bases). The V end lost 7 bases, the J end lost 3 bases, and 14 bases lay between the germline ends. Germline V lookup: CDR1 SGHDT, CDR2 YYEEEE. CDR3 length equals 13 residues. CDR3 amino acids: CASGPGEDYEQYF. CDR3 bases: TGTGCCAGCGGACCGGGAGAAGACTACGAGCAGTACTTC.

Written as DNA, the CDR3 is TGTGCCAGTAGTACCGCGGGGAGCTCCTACAATGAGCAGTTCTTC. This codes for CASSTAGSSYNEQFF. This chain uses TRBV19 with TRBJ2-1, with a tentative D call TRBD2 (6 bases). The CDR3 consists of 15 residues. Germline V gene data show CDR1 as LNHDA and CDR2 as SQIVND (reference sequence). V lost 4 bases and J 0 bases, leaving 10 bases between the germline ends.

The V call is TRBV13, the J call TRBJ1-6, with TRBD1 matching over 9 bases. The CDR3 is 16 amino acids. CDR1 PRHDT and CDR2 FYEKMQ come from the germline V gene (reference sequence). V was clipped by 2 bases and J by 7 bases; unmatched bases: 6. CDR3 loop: CASSLLLGQGNSPLHF. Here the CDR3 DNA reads TGTGCCAGCAGCTTACTACTGGGACAGGGAAATTCACCCCTCCACTTT.

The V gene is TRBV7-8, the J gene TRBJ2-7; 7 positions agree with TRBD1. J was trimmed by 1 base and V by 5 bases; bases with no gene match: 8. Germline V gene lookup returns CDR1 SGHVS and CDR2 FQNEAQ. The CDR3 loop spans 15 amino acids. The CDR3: CASSLLRTGSYEQYF. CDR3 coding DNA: TGTGCCAGCAGCCTCTTGCGGACAGGATCCTACGAGCAGTACTTC.

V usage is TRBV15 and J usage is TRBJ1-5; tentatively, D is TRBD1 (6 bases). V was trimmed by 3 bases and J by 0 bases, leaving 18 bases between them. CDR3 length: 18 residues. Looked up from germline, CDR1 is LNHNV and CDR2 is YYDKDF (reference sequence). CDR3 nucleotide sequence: TGTGCCACCAGCAGGGATCTGACAGGTCAAAATAGCAATCAGCCCCAGCATTTT. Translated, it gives CATSRDLTGQNSNQPQHF. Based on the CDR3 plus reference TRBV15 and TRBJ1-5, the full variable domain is DAMVIQNPRYQVTQFGKPVTLSCSQTLNHNVMYWYQQKSSQAPKLLFHYYDKDFNNEADTPDNFQSRRPNTSFCFLDIRSPGLGDTAMYLCATSRDLTGQNSNQPQHFGDGTRLSIL.

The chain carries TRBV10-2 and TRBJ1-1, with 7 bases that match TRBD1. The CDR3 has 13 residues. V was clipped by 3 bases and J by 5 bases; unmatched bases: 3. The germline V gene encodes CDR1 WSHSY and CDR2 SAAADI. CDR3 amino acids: CASSDPRGTEAFF. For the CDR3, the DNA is TGCGCCAGCAGTGACCCCAGGGGGACTGAAGCTTTCTTT.

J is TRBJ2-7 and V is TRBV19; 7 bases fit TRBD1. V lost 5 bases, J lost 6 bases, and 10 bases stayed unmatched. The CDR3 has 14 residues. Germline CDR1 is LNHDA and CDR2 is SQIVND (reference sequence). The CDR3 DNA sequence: TGTGCCAGTAGTTCTCAGGGGGTAAGCTCCGAGCAGTACTTC. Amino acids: CASSSQGVSSEQYF. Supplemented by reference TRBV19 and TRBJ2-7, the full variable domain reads DGGITQSPKYLFRKEGQNVTLSCEQNLNHDAMYWYRQDPGQGLRLIYYSQIVNDFQKGDIAEGYSVSREKKESFPLTVTSAQKNPTAFYLCASSSQGVSSEQYFGPGTRLTVT.

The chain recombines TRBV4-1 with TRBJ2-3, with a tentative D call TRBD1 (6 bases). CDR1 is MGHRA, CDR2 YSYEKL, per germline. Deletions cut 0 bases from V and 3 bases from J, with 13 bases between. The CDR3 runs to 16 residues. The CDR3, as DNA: TGCGCCAGCAGCCAAGAGTACAGGGATGGAACAGATACGCAGTATTTT. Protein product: CASSQEYRDGTDTQYF.

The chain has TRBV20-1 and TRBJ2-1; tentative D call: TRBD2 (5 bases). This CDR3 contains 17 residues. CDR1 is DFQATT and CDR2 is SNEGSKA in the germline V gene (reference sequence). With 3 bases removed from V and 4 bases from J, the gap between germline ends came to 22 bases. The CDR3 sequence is CSASNDRAGLLYNEQFF. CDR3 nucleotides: TGCAGTGCTAGTAACGATAGGGCGGGCCTACTATACAATGAGCAGTTCTTC.

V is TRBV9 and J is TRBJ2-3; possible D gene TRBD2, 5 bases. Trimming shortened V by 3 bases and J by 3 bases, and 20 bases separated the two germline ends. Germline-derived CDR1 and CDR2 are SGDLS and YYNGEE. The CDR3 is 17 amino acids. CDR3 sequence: CASSDRLYGIGTDTQYF. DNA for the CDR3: TGTGCCAGCAGCGACCGACTATACGGTATAGGGACAGATACGCAGTATTTT.

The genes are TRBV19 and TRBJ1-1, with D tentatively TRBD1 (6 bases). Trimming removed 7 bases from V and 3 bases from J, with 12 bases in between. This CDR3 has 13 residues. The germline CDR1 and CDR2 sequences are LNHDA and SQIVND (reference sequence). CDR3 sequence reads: CASKSRGDTEAFF. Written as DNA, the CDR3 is TGTGCCAGTAAGAGCAGGGGAGACACTGAAGCTTTCTTT.

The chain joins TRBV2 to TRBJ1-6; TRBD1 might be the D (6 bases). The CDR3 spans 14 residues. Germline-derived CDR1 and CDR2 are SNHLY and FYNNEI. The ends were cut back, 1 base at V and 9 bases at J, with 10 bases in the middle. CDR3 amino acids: CASSEEQGISPLHF. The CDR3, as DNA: TGTGCCAGCAGTGAAGAACAGGGTATTTCACCCCTCCACTTT.

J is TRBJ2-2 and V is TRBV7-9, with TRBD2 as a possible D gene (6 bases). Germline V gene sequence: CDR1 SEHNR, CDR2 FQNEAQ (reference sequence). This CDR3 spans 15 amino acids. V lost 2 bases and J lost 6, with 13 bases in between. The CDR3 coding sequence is TGTGCCAGCAGCTTATGGAGGGTGAGCGCCGGGGAGCTGTTTTTT. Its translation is CASSLWRVSAGELFF. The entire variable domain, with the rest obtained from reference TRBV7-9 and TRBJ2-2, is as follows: DTGVSQNPRHKITKRGQNVTFRCDPISEHNRLYWYRQTLGQGPEFLTYFQNEAQLEKSRLLSDRFSAERPKGSFSTLEIQRTEQGDSAMYLCASSLWRVSAGELFFGEGSRLTVL.

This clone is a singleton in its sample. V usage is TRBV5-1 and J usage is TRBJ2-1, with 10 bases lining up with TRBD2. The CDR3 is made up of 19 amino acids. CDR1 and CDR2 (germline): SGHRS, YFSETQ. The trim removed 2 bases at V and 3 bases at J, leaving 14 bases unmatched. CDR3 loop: CASSFRLAGGPNNYNEQFF. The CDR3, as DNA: TGCGCCAGCAGCTTTAGGTTAGCGGGGGGCCCAAACAACTACAATGAGCAGTTCTTC.

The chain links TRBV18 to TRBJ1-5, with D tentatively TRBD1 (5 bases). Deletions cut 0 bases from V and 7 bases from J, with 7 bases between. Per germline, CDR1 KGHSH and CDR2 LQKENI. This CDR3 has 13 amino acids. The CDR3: CASSPPGGQPQHF. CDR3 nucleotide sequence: TGTGCCAGCTCACCACCGGGGGGGCAGCCCCAGCATTTT.

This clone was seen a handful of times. The CDR3 here is CASREISGANVLTF. DNA for the CDR3: TGCGCCAGCAGGGAGATCTCTGGGGCCAACGTCCTGACTTTC. The gene calls are TRBV5-1 and TRBJ2-6; D unresolved. The CDR3 is 14 residues long. V gave up 5 bases and J gave up 0 bases, with 6 bases separating them. Per the germline V gene, CDR1 is SGHRS and CDR2 is YFSETQ.

This chain's CDR3 is CASSLDTAGDEQFF. In DNA form, the CDR3 reads TGTGCCAGCAGCTTAGATACGGCGGGGGATGAGCAGTTCTTC. The chain carries TRBV11-2 and TRBJ2-1, with 7 positions matching TRBD2. The germline V gene has CDR1 SGHAT and CDR2 FQNNGV. The trim removed 0 bases at V and 8 bases at J, leaving 4 bases unmatched. CDR3 size: 14 residues. The complete variable domain, with remaining parts taken from reference TRBV11-2 and TRBJ2-1, reads EAGVAQSPRYKIIEKRQSVAFWCNPISGHATLYWYQQILGQGPKLLIQFQNNGVVDDSQLPKDRFSAERLKGVDSTLKIQPAKLEDSAVYLCASSLDTAGDEQFFGPGTRLTVL.

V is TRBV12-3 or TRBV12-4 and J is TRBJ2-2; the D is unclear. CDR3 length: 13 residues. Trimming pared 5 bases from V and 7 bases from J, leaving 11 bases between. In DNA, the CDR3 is TGTGCCAGCAGTCCTCAGTTTATCGGGGAGCTGTTTTTT. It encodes CASSPQFIGELFF.

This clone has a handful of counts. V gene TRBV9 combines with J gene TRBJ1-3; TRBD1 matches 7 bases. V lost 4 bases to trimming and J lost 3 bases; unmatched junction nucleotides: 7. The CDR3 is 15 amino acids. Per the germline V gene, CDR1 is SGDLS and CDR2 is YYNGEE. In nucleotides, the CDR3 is TGTGCCAGCAGCCCCCGACAGGGTCATGGAAACACCATATATTTT. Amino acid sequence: CASSPRQGHGNTIYF. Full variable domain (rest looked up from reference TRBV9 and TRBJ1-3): DSGVTQTPKHLITATGQRVTLRCSPRSGDLSVYWYQQSLDQGLQFLIQYYNGEERAKGNILERFSAQQFPDLHSELNLSSLELGDSALYFCASSPRQGHGNTIYFGEGSWLTVV.

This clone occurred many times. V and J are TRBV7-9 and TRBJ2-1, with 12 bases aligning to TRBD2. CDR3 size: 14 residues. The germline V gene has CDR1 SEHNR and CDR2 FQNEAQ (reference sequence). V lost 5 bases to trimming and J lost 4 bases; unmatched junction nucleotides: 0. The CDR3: CASSGTSGYNEQFF. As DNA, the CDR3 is TGTGCCAGCAGCGGGACTAGCGGGTACAATGAGCAGTTCTTC.

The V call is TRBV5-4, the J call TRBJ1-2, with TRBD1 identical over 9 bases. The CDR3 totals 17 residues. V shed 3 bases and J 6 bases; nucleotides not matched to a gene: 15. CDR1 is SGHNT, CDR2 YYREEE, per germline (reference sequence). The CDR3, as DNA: TGTGCCAGCAGCTCACAACTACAGGGGGCGAGCAAAGATGGCTACACCTTC. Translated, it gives CASSSQLQGASKDGYTF.

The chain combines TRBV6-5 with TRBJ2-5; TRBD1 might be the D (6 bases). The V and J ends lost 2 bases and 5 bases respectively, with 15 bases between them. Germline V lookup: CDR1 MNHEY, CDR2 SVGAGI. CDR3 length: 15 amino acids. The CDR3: CASSYSGGEVETQYF. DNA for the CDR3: TGTGCCAGCAGTTACAGTGGGGGCGAGGTGGAGACCCAGTACTTC.

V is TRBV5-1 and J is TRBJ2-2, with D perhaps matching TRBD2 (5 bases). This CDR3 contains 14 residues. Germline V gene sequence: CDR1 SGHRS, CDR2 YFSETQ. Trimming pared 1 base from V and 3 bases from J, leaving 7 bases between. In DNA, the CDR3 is TGCGCCAGCAGCTTGATGGGAGACACCGGGGAGCTGTTTTTT. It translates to CASSLMGDTGELFF.

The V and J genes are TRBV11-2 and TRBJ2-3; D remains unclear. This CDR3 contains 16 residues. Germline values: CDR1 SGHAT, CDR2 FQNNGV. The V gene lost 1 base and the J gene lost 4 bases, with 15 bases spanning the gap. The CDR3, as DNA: TGTGCCAGCAGCTTAGTGCTAACCCACGAGCCAGATACGCAGTATTTT. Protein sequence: CASSLVLTHEPDTQYF.

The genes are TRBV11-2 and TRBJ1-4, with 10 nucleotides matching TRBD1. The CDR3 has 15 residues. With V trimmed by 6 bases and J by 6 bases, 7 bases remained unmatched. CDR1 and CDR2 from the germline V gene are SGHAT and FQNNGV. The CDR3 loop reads CASRRPGTGDEKLFF. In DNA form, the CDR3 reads TGTGCCAGCAGACGTCCCGGGACAGGGGATGAAAAACTGTTTTTT.

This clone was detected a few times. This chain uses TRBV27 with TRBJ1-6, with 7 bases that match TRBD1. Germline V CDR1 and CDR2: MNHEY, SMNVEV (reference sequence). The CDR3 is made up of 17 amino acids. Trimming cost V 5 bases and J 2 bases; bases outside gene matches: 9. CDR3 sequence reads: CASSASGRGAYNSPLHF. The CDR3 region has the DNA TGTGCCAGCAGTGCCTCCGGCAGGGGGGCCTATAATTCACCCCTCCACTTT.

CDR3 nucleotides: TGTGCCAGTAGTATCGGCAGGGTCGACTATGGCTACACCTTC. Translation: CASSIGRVDYGYTF. This chain connects TRBV19 to TRBJ1-2; D may be TRBD1 (5 bases). Germline V gene sequence: CDR1 LNHDA, CDR2 SQIVND (reference sequence). This CDR3 contains 14 residues. V was shortened by 3 bases and J by 3 bases, with 11 bases between the two germline ends.

CDR3 in DNA: TGTGCCACCCCGGACACTAACACCGGGGAGCTGTTTTTT. The encoded protein is CATPDTNTGELFF. The chain links TRBV19 to TRBJ2-2; weak D call: TRBD1 (5 bases). Trimming shortened V by 10 bases and J by 2 bases, and 11 bases separated the two germline ends. The CDR3 has 13 amino acids. CDR1 and CDR2 from the germline V gene are LNHDA and SQIVND (reference sequence).

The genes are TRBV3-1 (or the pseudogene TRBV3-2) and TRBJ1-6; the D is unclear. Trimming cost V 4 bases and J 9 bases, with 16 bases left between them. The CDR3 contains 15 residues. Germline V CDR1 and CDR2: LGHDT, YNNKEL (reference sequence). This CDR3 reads CASSLRPLEGSPLHF. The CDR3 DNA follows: TGTGCCAGCAGCCTTCGACCCTTGGAGGGTTCACCCCTCCACTTT.